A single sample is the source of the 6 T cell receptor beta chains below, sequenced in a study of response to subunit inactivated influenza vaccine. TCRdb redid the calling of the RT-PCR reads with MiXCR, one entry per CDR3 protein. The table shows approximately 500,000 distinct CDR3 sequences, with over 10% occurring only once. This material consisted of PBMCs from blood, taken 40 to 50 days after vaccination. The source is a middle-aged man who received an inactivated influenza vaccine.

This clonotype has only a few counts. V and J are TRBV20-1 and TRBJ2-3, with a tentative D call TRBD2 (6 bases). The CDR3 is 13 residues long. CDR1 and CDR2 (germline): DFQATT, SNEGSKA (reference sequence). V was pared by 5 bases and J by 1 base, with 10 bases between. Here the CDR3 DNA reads TGCAGTGCTCTGAGCGGGCGCACAGATACGCAGTATTTT. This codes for CSALSGRTDTQYF.

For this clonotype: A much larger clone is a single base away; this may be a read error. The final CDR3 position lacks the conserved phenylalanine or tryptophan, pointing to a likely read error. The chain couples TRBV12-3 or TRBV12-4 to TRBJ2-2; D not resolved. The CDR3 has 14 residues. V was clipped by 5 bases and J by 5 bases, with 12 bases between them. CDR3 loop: CASSPLGPTGELFL. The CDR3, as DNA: TGTGCCAGCAGTCCCCTGGGCCCGACCGGGGAGCTGTTTCTT.

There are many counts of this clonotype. The DNA of the CDR3 is TGCGCCAGCAGCCAAGGCGCTCACAGGGGTCATGATGAGCAGTTCTTC. Amino acid sequence: CASSQGAHRGHDEQFF. J is TRBJ2-1 and V is TRBV4-3; 7 nucleotides match TRBD1. J was trimmed by 8 bases and V by 1 base; bases with no gene match: 11. Germline V gene data show CDR1 as LGHNA and CDR2 as YSLEER. This CDR3 has 16 amino acids.

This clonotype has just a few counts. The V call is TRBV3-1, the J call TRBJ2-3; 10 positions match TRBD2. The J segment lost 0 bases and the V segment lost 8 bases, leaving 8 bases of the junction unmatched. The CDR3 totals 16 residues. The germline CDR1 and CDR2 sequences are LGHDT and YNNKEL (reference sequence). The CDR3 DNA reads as TGTGCCAGCGCCCAGCGGGGGGGCCTAAGCACAGATACGCAGTATTTT. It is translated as CASAQRGGLSTDTQYF.

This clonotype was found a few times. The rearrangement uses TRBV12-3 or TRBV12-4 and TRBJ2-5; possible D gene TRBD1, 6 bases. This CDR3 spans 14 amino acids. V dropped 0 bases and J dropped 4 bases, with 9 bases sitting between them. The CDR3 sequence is CASSLAPGAETQYF. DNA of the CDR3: TGTGCCAGCAGTTTAGCGCCAGGGGCAGAGACCCAGTACTTC.

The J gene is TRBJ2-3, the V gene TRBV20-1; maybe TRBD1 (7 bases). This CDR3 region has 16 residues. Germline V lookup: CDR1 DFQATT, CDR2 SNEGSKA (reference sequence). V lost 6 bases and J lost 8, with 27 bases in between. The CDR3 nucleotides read TGCAGTGCCCCGAACGTGGCAGGGGGGCCGAGGGGTACGCAGTATTTT. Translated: CSAPNVAGGPRGTQYF.